This T cell receptor beta chain originates from a study of T cell changes during pregnancy in multiple sclerosis. The trim removed 4 bases at V and 5 bases at J, leaving 13 bases unmatched. Germline loops: CDR1 SGHRS, CDR2 YFSETQ. The CDR3 runs 17 residues. The table came from immunoSEQ multiplex PCR; TCRdb's copy has only in-frame clones and leaves some out. The sample lists around 40,000 clones, roughly nine tenths seen once, with roughly 0.72% in the top ten. The receptor was derived from a female donor with multiple sclerosis, enrolled in a pregnancy study. The chain links TRBV5-1 to TRBJ2-3; 10 bases fit TRBD2. This specimen consisted of CD4+ T cells from peripheral blood mononuclear cells, obtained in the third trimester of pregnancy. CDR3 coding DNA: TGCGCCAGCAGCAAGGACGGACTAGCGGAGATGGGAGATACGCAGTATTTT. Translated, it gives CASSKDGLAEMGDTQYF.